The clone carrying this T cell receptor (beta chain) has only a few counts. This specimen comes from a study of cytomegalovirus exposure and HLA in healthy donors. The PCR had 60 Vbeta and 13 Jbeta primers. Here immunoSEQ multiplex PCR was the method, and the copy in TCRdb shows in-frame clones only, minus some. The top ten clones hold roughly 3.2% of a sample with some 96,000 clones, 60% to 75% of them seen once. Germline lookup yields CDR1 LNHDA and CDR2 SQIVND (reference sequence). The V end was cut by 1 base, the J end by 0 bases, with 7 bases between. The length of the CDR3 is 15 residues. The chain has TRBV19 and TRBJ1-3, with no clear D. The origin of this receptor is a man in his sixties in good health and CMV-seronegative. The sample taken for sequencing was PBMCs. The CDR3 loop reads CASSIVPGSGNTIYF. The CDR3 bases are TGTGCCAGTAGTATAGTACCGGGCTCTGGAAACACCATATATTTT.